One TCR beta chain is described in this entry. This specimen belongs to a study of T-cell memory formation after mild COVID-19. The germline V gene has CDR1 SGDLS and CDR2 YYNGEE. The ends lost 2 bases at V and 6 bases at J; junction bases unmatched: 5. CDR3 length: 15 residues. TCRdb redid the calling of the 5' RACE reads with MiXCR, one entry per CDR3 protein. The data show 450,000 to 650,000 distinct CDR3 sequences, about a fifth seen once. The sequence was collected from an adult woman who had mild COVID-19 (a few samples of this study predate the infection). Cell type and time point are not known. Sequencing input: PBMCs or a T cell subset sorted from them (not recorded which). This chain uses TRBV9 with TRBJ1-4; the match to TRBD1 covers 9 bases. CDR3 nucleotides: TGTGCCAGCAGCGTTTGGACAGGGGAAGATGAAAAACTGTTTTTT. Translation: CASSVWTGEDEKLFF. Variable domain in full (rest from reference TRBV9 and TRBJ1-4): DSGVTQTPKHLITATGQRVTLRCSPRSGDLSVYWYQQSLDQGLQFLIQYYNGEERAKGNILERFSAQQFPDLHSELNLSSLELGDSALYFCASSVWTGEDEKLFFGSGTQLSVL.